This TCR beta chain was recovered during a study of blood T cell repertoires in COVID-19. In the study overall: Samples taken during acute and convalescent COVID-19 were collected in the United States, Italy and Spain. T cells, B-cell-depleted T cells, or PBMCs provided the cDNA or gDNA that served as material.

Germline CDR1 LGHNT, CDR2 FRNRAP. CDR3 length: 18 residues. V trimming: 4 bases; J trimming: 6 bases; junction bases outside the gene matches: 11. During active infection, Seattle patients enrolled and were then monitored through disease. In the authors' workflow: Nucleated cell counts were estimated from reference gene primer amplification. Assay: immunoSEQ multiplex PCR; the TCRdb copy retains only in-frame clones and omits some. V, J and clone size were drawn from that table, and D and trimming were deduced from the DNA. The table records just over 250,000 clones, about nine tenths of them present only once.

The V gene is TRBV12-5, the J gene TRBJ2-2; 13 bases are a match to TRBD2. Sequenced: peripheral blood. This clonotype was sampled from a person aged 18-30 years with COVID-19, enrolled during active disease. The CDR3 is CASGWLTSGRILAGELFF. DNA for the CDR3: TGTGCTAGTGGTTGGCTGACTAGCGGGAGGATTCTCGCCGGGGAGCTGTTTTTT. The complete variable domain, with remaining parts taken from reference TRBV12-5 and TRBJ2-2, reads DARVTQTPRHKVTEMGQEVTMRCQPILGHNTVFWYRQTMMQGLELLAYFRNRAPLDDSGMPKDRFSAEMPDATLATLKIQPSEPRDSAVYFCASGWLTSGRILAGELFFGEGSRLTVL.